This section outlines one T cell receptor (beta chain) sequence together with its context. This entry comes from a study of blood T cell repertoires in COVID-19. Study overall: Material from acute and convalescent COVID-19 was sourced from the United States, Italy and Spain. The cDNA or gDNA used as material had been derived from T cells, B-cell-depleted T cells, or PBMCs.

Only in-frame clones appear in the TCRdb table, and some are missing; sequencing was by immunoSEQ multiplex PCR. Among approximately 210,000 clones, roughly 86% were seen once, and the ten largest hold about 12%. This TCR was recovered from a woman in her forties with acute or convalescent COVID-19. The sample taken for sequencing was peripheral blood.

The CDR3, as DNA: TGTGCCAGCAGCCAAGTTAGAGACAGACAGAACACTGAAGCTTTCTTT. Encoded protein: CASSQVRDRQNTEAFF. This chain links TRBV4-2 with TRBJ1-1, with a tentative D call TRBD1 (5 bases). CDR3 length: 16 amino acids. Germline assignment: CDR1 LGHNA and CDR2 YNFKEQ. The V end lost 1 base, the J end lost 1 base, and 13 bases lay between the germline ends.